This record looks at one T cell receptor (beta chain) sequence and its context. Sequencing used immunoSEQ multiplex PCR; TCRdb keeps in-frame clones, though not all of them. The sample holds 100,000 to 150,000 clones, more than 75% seen once. This CDR3 region has 14 residues. The V and J ends lost 1 base and 5 bases, in that order; junction bases with no gene match: 2. Germline V gene sequence: CDR1 KGHSH, CDR2 LQKENI. This specimen belongs to a study of T cell responses to AZD1222 COVID-19 vaccine. Sequencing used peripheral blood, obtained on day 0 of AZD1222 vaccination. The TCR comes from an adult in good health. The rearrangement joins TRBV18 to TRBJ2-7; 10 bases are shared with TRBD1. The CDR3 region is CASSPQGQGNEQYF. DNA of the CDR3: TGTGCCAGCTCACCACAGGGACAGGGGAACGAGCAGTACTTC.